This T cell receptor beta chain was sequenced in a study of cytomegalovirus exposure and HLA in healthy donors. The PCR was carried out with 60 Vbeta primers and 13 Jbeta primers. The table came from immunoSEQ multiplex PCR; TCRdb's copy has only in-frame clones and leaves some out. The repertoire has some 130,000 clones, around three quarters of them found once; the top ten carry around 3%. Concerning this clone itself: As yet, its antigen is unknown.

Study outcomes and limitations: TCR association rates varied by HLA locus in a later analysis, with DRB1 highest and HLA-C lowest.

The germline CDR1 and CDR2 sequences are LGHNA and YSLEER. The CDR3 is 18 residues long. The V and J ends lost 3 bases and 0 bases, in that order; junction bases with no gene match: 8. This clonotype originated in a middle-aged man in good health and CMV-seronegative. The chain employs TRBV4-3 and TRBJ2-7, with 13 bases fitting TRBD2. The material sequenced was PBMCs. The CDR3 loop is CASSQGTSGAISSYEQYF. In DNA form, the CDR3 reads TGCGCCAGCAGCCAGGGGACTAGCGGGGCTATCAGCTCCTACGAGCAGTACTTC.